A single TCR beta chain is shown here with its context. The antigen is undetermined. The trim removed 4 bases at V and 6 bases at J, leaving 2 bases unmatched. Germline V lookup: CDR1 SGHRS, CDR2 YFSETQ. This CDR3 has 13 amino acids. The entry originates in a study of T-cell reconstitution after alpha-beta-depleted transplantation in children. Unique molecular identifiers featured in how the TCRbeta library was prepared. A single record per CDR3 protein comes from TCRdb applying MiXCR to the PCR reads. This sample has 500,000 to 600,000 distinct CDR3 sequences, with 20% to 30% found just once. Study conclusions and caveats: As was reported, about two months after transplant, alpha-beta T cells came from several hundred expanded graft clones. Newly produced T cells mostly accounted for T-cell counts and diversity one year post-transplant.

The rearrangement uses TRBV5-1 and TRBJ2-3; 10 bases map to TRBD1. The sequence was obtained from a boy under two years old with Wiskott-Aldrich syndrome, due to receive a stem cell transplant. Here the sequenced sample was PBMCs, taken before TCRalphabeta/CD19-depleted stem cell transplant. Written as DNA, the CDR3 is TGCGCCAGCAGCCCGGACAGGGGGGATACGCAGTATTTT. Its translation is CASSPDRGDTQYF.